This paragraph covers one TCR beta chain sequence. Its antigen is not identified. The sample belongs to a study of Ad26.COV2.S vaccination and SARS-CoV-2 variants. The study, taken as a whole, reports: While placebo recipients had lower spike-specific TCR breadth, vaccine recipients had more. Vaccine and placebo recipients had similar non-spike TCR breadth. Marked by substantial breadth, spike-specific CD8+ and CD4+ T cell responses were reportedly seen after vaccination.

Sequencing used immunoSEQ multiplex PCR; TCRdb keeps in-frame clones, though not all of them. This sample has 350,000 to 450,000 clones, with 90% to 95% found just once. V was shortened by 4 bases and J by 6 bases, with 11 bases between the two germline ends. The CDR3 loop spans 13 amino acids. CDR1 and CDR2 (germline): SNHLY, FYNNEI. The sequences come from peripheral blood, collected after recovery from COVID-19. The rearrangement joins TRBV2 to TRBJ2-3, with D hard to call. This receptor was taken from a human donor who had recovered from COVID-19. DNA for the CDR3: TGTGCCAGCAGTGTAGGGCCCCCGGATACGCAGTATTTT. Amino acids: CASSVGPPDTQYF.